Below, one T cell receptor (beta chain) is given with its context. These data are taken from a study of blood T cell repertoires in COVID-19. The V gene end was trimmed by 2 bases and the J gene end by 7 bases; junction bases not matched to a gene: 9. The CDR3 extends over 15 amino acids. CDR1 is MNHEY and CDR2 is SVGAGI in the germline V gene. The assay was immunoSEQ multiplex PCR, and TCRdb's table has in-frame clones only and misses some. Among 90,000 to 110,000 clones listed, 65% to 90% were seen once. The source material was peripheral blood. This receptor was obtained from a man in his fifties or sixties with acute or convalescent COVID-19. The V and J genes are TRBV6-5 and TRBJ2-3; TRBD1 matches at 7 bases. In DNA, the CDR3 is TGTGCCAGCAGTTACAACCCAGGGACAGCGAATACGCAGTATTTT. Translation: CASSYNPGTANTQYF.